A selection of T cell receptor beta chains follows, all from one sample in a study of long-term antiretroviral therapy in people with HIV. Some clones are missing from TCRdb's copy, which holds only in-frame ones; the method was immunoSEQ multiplex PCR. The sample comprises more than 20,000 clones, 85% of which are singletons, and about 9.5% rests with the top ten. Sequenced here: unsorted PBMCs, sampled 2.3 years after starting antiretroviral therapy. These receptors all come from a man aged 35-49 years with HIV. Both conserved end residues are part of each CDR3. A D gene is named only where the DNA matches it firmly. Clone size is not always given. Where it is, it says once, few, many or a class for expanded clones.

>TRBJ2-5|.|TRBV18|.
CASSSGTSTGTQYF
TGTGCCAGCTCATCCGGGACTTCTACAGGAACCCAGTACTTC
>TRBJ1-2|.|TRBV29-1|TRBD1
CSVGDRNYGYTF
TGCAGCGTTGGGGACAGGAACTATGGCTACACCTTC
>TRBJ1-2|.|TRBV5-1|.
CASSWADGEAYGYTF
TGCGCCAGCAGCTGGGCGGATGGGGAGGCCTATGGCTACACCTTC
>TRBJ2-1|.|TRBV18|.
CASSPAGNEQFF
TGTGCCAGCTCACCGGCAGGGAATGAGCAGTTCTTC
>TRBJ1-1|.|TRBV12-5|.
CASASGRLFEAFF
TGTGCTAGTGCCTCCGGACGGCTTTTTGAAGCTTTCTTT
>TRBJ2-2|.|TRBV28|TRBD2
CASRSTGLAGGPGELFF
TGTGCCAGCAGGTCCACAGGGTTAGCGGGAGGTCCCGGGGAGCTGTTTTTT
>TRBJ1-4|.|TRBV19|.
CASSSDEKLFF
TGTGCCAGTAGTAGCGATGAAAAACTGTTTTTT
>TRBJ1-1|once|TRBV14|.
CASSDGRAGNTEAFF
TGTGCCAGCAGCGATGGACGCGCAGGAAACACTGAGGCTTTCTTT
>TRBJ2-1|.|TRBV10-3|.
CAIKGSYNEQFF
TGTGCCATCAAAGGATCTTACAATGAGCAGTTCTTC
>TRBJ2-2|.|TRBV7-9|.
CASSYGVGELFF
TGTGCCAGCAGTTACGGGGTGGGGGAGCTGTTTTTT
>TRBJ2-3|.|TRBV7-2|.
CASSADHLNQYF
TGTGCCAGCAGCGCAGATCACTTGAATCAGTATTTT
>TRBJ2-7|few|TRBV9|TRBD1
CASSPGTGGFGYF
TGTGCCAGCAGCCCCGGGACAGGGGGCTTCGGGTACTTC
>TRBJ1-6|once|TRBV5-1|TRBD1
CASSLGTGPYNSPLHF
TGCGCCAGCAGCTTGGGGACAGGGCCCTATAATTCACCCCTCCACTTT
>TRBJ1-4|.|TRBV15|TRBD1
CATSTYRGTNEKLFF
TGTGCCACCAGCACGTACAGGGGGACTAATGAAAAACTGTTTTTT
>TRBJ1-4|.|TRBV7-6|.
CASSLAQGHSREKLFF
TGTGCCAGCAGCTTAGCGCAAGGACACTCGCGGGAAAAACTGTTTTTT
>TRBJ2-2|once|TRBV18|.
CASHNTGELFF
TGTGCCAGCCATAACACCGGGGAGCTGTTTTTT
>TRBJ1-5|few|TRBV4-1|TRBD1
CASSPTDRGRGQPQHF
TGCGCCAGCAGCCCGACGGACAGGGGGCGCGGTCAGCCCCAGCATTTT
>TRBJ2-7|.|TRBV9|TRBD1
CASSATQGAEQYF
TGTGCCAGCAGCGCAACACAGGGGGCTGAGCAGTACTTC
>TRBJ2-3|.|TRBV29-1|TRBD2
CSVRLAGLVTDTQYF
TGCAGCGTACGACTAGCGGGCCTAGTGACAGATACGCAGTATTTT
>TRBJ1-1|.|TRBV9|.
CASSPITQGSAEAFF
TGTGCCAGCAGTCCAATTACACAGGGCAGCGCTGAAGCTTTCTTT
>TRBJ1-4|.|TRBV7-8|.
CASSLISLELLTGREKLFF
TGTGCCAGCAGCTTGATCTCCCTGGAATTATTAACCGGGCGGGAAAAACTGTTTTTT
>TRBJ2-5|.|TRBV5-4|.
CASSSRQNQETQYF
TGTGCCAGCAGCTCCCGACAGAACCAAGAGACCCAGTACTTC
>TRBJ2-3|.|TRBV10-3|.
CATWGGDSTDTQYF
TGTGCCACCTGGGGCGGTGATAGCACAGATACGCAGTATTTT
>TRBJ1-2|.|TRBV30|.
CAWNRGANYGYTF
TGTGCCTGGAATCGGGGCGCGAACTATGGCTACACCTTC
>TRBJ1-5|once|TRBV6-6|TRBD1
CASSPGGGFGNQPQHF
TGTGCCAGCAGCCCAGGGGGCGGATTTGGCAATCAGCCCCAGCATTTT
>TRBJ1-2|.|TRBV6-5|TRBD1
CASSRTGSNYGYTF
TGTGCCAGCAGTCGGACAGGGTCTAACTATGGCTACACCTTC
>TRBJ1-2|once|TRBV10-2|.
CASSESTHGYTF
TGCGCCAGCAGTGAGTCGACGCATGGCTACACCTTC
>TRBJ2-7|.|TRBV18|TRBD1
CASSPTTGTGENEQYF
TGTGCCAGCTCACCAACGACCGGGACAGGGGAAAACGAGCAGTACTTC
>TRBJ2-7|few|TRBV2|.
CASSVRDSYEQYF
TGTGCCAGCAGTGTCCGAGATTCCTACGAGCAGTACTTC
>TRBJ1-3|.|TRBV7-9|TRBD1
CASRQGAGNTIYF
TGTGCCAGCCGACAGGGGGCTGGAAACACCATATATTTT
>TRBJ1-1|.|TRBV25-1|TRBD1
CASSVQGAEAFF
TGTGCCAGCAGTGTACAGGGGGCTGAAGCTTTCTTT
>TRBJ2-3|.|TRBV5-6|.
CASSLGGFPYTDTQYF
TGTGCCAGCAGCTTAGGGGGATTTCCTTACACAGATACGCAGTATTTT
>TRBJ1-1|.|TRBV13|.
CASRPQVVERGKGTNTEAFF
TGTGCCAGCAGACCCCAGGTGGTAGAAAGGGGGAAGGGGACGAACACTGAAGCTTTCTTT
>TRBJ2-1|.|TRBV2|.
CASSQGSFREQFF
TGTGCCAGCAGTCAGGGGTCATTTCGTGAGCAGTTCTTC
>TRBJ2-5|.|TRBV18|.
CASSPGDQETQYF
TGTGCCAGCTCCCCGGGGGATCAAGAGACCCAGTACTTC
>TRBJ2-2|.|TRBV27|.
CASSLSTGELFF
TGTGCCAGCAGCTTGAGCACCGGGGAGCTGTTTTTT
>TRBJ2-1|.|TRBV30|TRBD2
CAWKSGDHNEQFF
TGTGCCTGGAAGAGCGGGGACCACAATGAGCAGTTCTTC
>TRBJ2-7|.|TRBV6-1|.
CASSEGGVTYEQYF
TGTGCCAGCAGTGAAGGAGGGGTTACCTACGAGCAGTACTTC
>TRBJ2-4|.|TRBV7-9|.
CASSNGTLGKNIQYF
TGTGCCAGCAGCAACGGGACGCTCGGAAAAAACATTCAGTACTTC
>TRBJ2-5|.|TRBV27|.
CASSTHNSGETQYF
TGTGCCAGCAGTACACACAACTCGGGAGAGACCCAGTACTTC
>TRBJ2-2|.|TRBV5-1|TRBD2
CASAGRGTGELFF
TGCGCCAGCGCCGGGAGGGGCACCGGGGAGCTGTTTTTT
>TRBJ2-2|.|TRBV1|.
CTSRPLTSGRGLRELFF
TGCACCAGCAGGCCACTGACTAGCGGGAGGGGGCTCCGGGAGCTGTTTTTT